This T cell receptor beta chain is from a study of shared clonotypes between healthy human individuals. About the study: Donors, aged 18 to 49, were a couple of women and three men.

V lost 5 bases and J lost 6, with 17 bases in between. The germline gives CDR1 MNHEY, CDR2 SMNVEV (reference sequence). The CDR3 runs 15 residues. The sorted-subset replicate PCRs were given about 210 ng DNA, which is tens of thousands of T cell genomes. The repertoire was sequenced with immunoSEQ multiplex PCR; TCRdb's copy has only in-frame clones and lacks some. The table lists about 2.1 million clones, about 93% of them singletons. Naive CD8 cells were CD45RO-negative, positively selected for CCR7, excluding terminally differentiated effector memory CD45RA+ cells. Comment on this clone: Its antigen is not identified.

Study conclusions and caveats: Depth of sequencing was expected to influence donor clonotype sharing. Clonotypes which were not shared had lower generation probabilities than clonotypes that all four donors shared.

Sequencing was carried out using naive CD8+ T cells from PBMCs. The chain is built from TRBV27 and TRBJ1-5, with a possible D match to TRBD1 (6 bases). The sequence was obtained from a man aged 18-30 years in good health. Some clones in this sample may be carry-over from other donors' samples. CDR3 loop: CASSAVPGGLQPQHF. The CDR3 nucleotides are TGTGCCAGCAGTGCCGTCCCGGGGGGCCTTCAGCCCCAGCATTTT.